This T cell receptor beta chain was identified in a study of cytomegalovirus exposure and HLA in healthy donors. The CDR3 consists of 14 residues. The V and J ends lost 7 bases and 6 bases, in that order; junction bases with no gene match: 11. The germline CDR1 and CDR2 sequences are MNHEY and SMNVEV (reference sequence). Study conclusions and caveats: The study flagged roughly 150 TCR beta chains as cytomegalovirus-associated.

The PCR was carried out with 60 Vbeta primers and 13 Jbeta primers. Some clones are missing from TCRdb's copy, which holds only in-frame ones; the method was immunoSEQ multiplex PCR. The repertoire includes 200,000 or so clones, 60% to 80% of them detected once, and around 1.8% sits in the top ten. This clone was found once. The target antigen is unknown. Specimen: PBMCs. The chain has TRBV27 and TRBJ1-1; the match to TRBD1 covers 7 bases. The sequence was obtained from a man aged 18 to 29 in good health and CMV-seronegative. CDR3: CASTQTGMGAEAFF. The CDR3 DNA reads as TGTGCCAGCACCCAGACAGGGATGGGGGCTGAAGCTTTCTTT.